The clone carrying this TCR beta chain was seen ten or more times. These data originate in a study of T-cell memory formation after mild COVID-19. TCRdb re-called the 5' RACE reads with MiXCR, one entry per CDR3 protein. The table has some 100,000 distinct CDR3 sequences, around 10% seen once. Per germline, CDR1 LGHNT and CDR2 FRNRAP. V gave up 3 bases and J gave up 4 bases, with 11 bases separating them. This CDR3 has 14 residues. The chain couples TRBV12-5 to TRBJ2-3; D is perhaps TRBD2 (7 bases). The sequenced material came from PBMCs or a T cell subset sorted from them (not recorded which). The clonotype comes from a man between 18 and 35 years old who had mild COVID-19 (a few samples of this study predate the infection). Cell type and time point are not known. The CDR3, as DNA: TGTGCTAGTGGTTTTTACGGGGGGCCAGATACGCAGTATTTT. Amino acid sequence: CASGFYGGPDTQYF.